This TCR beta chain was profiled in a study of OX40 agonist ivuxolimab in advanced cancers. Looking at the study overall: Patients treated during dose escalation were battling hepatocellular carcinoma, melanoma, renal cell or head and neck cancer.

Assay used: immunoSEQ multiplex PCR; TCRdb lists only in-frame clones, some missing. Among about 62,000 clones listed, roughly 78% were seen once. The V gene lost 3 bases and the J gene lost 10 bases, with 10 bases spanning the gap. The CDR3 totals 12 residues. Germline CDR1 MGHRA, CDR2 YSYEKL. Sequenced here: CD4+ or CD8+ T cells sorted from blood, sampled in a trial of the OX40 agonist ivuxolimab. The clonotype was recovered from an adult with an advanced solid tumor such as melanoma, head and neck, liver or kidney cancer. V and J are TRBV4-1 and TRBJ2-1, with D uncertain. As DNA, the CDR3 is TGCGCCAGCAGCCAGGGTGACTCCGAGCAGTTCTTC. It codes for CASSQGDSEQFF.